Shown below are 24 T cell receptor beta chains from a single sample sequenced in a study of OX40 agonist ivuxolimab in advanced cancers. The method was immunoSEQ multiplex PCR; TCRdb's version includes in-frame clones alone and lacks a portion of them. The sample lists tens of thousands of clones; about four fifths were seen once. Sequencing was performed on CD4+ or CD8+ T cells sorted from blood, taken in a trial of the OX40 agonist ivuxolimab. The receptors stem from an adult with an advanced solid tumor such as melanoma, head and neck, liver or kidney cancer.

The J gene is TRBJ1-2, the V gene TRBV6-6; 8 nucleotides align to TRBD1. Germline CDR1 MNHNY, CDR2 SVGAGI (reference sequence). J was trimmed by 7 bases and V by 4 bases; bases with no gene match: 2. This CDR3 spans 12 amino acids. The CDR3 nucleotides are TGTGCCAGCAGTTCCCAGGGGGCTGGCTACACCTTC. Translating it yields CASSSQGAGYTF.

The V gene is TRBV21-1, the J gene TRBJ1-1; TRBD1, the table's D call, lacks a check against the DNA. TRBV21-1 is a pseudogene locus. This CDR3 is built from 17 residues. CDR3 bases: TGTGCCAGCAGCAAAGGGTTCAACAGGGGGCTGAACACTGAAGCTTTCTTT. It is translated as CASSKGFNRGLNTEAFF.

V and J are TRBV5-1 and TRBJ2-7; tentatively, D is TRBD1 or TRBD2 (6 bases each). V dropped 3 bases and J dropped 2 bases, with 12 bases sitting between them. This CDR3 spans 14 amino acids. Germline CDR1 SGHRS, CDR2 YFSETQ. The chain's CDR3 is CASSSQGGTYEQYF. The CDR3 DNA follows: TGCGCCAGCAGCTCACAGGGAGGTACCTACGAGCAGTACTTC.

This clone was seen more than once but under ten times. The chain has TRBV5-1 and TRBJ1-2; a weak D match, TRBD1 (6 bases). V was shortened by 0 bases and J by 1 base, with 10 bases between the two germline ends. Per germline, CDR1 SGHRS and CDR2 YFSETQ. This CDR3 has 15 amino acids. The CDR3 loop is CASSLAGQFNYGYTF. The CDR3 coding sequence is TGCGCCAGCAGCTTGGCCGGACAGTTTAACTATGGCTACACCTTC.

The chain carries TRBV9 and TRBJ2-1; 12 nucleotides agree with TRBD2. J gave up 5 bases and V 0 bases, and 9 bases lay outside the gene matches. This CDR3 is built from 18 residues. CDR1 and CDR2 (germline): SGDLS, YYNGEE. In DNA form, the CDR3 reads TGTGCCAGCAGCGTAGGGCCTAGCGGGGGGGCGATAAACAATGAGCAGTTCTTC. Residues: CASSVGPSGGAINNEQFF.

The CDR3, as DNA: TGTGCCAGCAGTGGGGTCGGGGGGCCAGATACGCAGTATTTT. Translated: CASSGVGGPDTQYF. J is TRBJ2-3 and V is TRBV2, with D possibly matching TRBD2 (7 bases). The V gene lost 4 bases and the J gene lost 4 bases, with 12 bases spanning the gap. The CDR3 contains 14 residues. From germline, CDR1 is SNHLY and CDR2 FYNNEI. The full variable domain, with the rest looked up from reference TRBV2 and TRBJ2-3, is EPEVTQTPSHQVTQMGQEVILRCVPISNHLYFYWYRQILGQKVEFLVSFYNNEISEKSEIFDDQFSVERPDGSNFTLKIRSTKLEDSAMYFCASSGVGGPDTQYFGPGTRLTVL.

The chain recombines TRBV7-2 with TRBJ1-6; 7 nucleotides match TRBD1. Germline-derived CDR1 and CDR2 are SGHTA and FQGNSA. The ends lost 4 bases at V and 7 bases at J; junction bases unmatched: 4. This CDR3 has 14 residues. CDR3 nucleotides: TGTGCCAGCAGCTATACAGGGGACAATTCACCCCTCCACTTT. The encoded protein is CASSYTGDNSPLHF.

The genes are TRBV5-1 and TRBJ1-5; D perhaps matches TRBD1 (6 bases). This CDR3 contains 15 residues. CDR1 SGHRS and CDR2 YFSETQ come from the germline V gene. Trimming took 0 bases from V and 6 from J, leaving 13 bases between them. DNA for the CDR3: TGCGCCAGCAGCTTGGGCCCACTGGGGGCTCAGCCCCAGCATTTT. Its translation: CASSLGPLGAQPQHF. The full variable domain, its missing parts supplied by reference TRBV5-1 and TRBJ1-5, is KAGVTQTPRYLIKTRGQQVTLSCSPISGHRSVSWYQQTPGQGLQFLFEYFSETQRNKGNFPGRFSGRQFSNSRSEMNVSTLELGDSALYLCASSLGPLGAQPQHFGDGTRLSIL.

This CDR3 is CASSIGSWSETQYF. CDR3 sequence (DNA): TGTGCCAGTAGTATAGGAAGTTGGAGCGAGACCCAGTACTTC. V is TRBV19 and J is TRBJ2-5; D gene unclear. Germline V gene data show CDR1 as LNHDA and CDR2 as SQIVND (reference sequence). The V and J ends lost 1 base and 5 bases respectively, with 11 bases between them. The CDR3 sequence is 14 residues long.

The table lists this clone with a count of one. In DNA, the CDR3 is TGTGCCAGCAGTTCACCGACAGGGGGCTGGAATAATCAGCCCCAGCATTTT. Translation: CASSSPTGGWNNQPQHF. The gene calls are TRBV28 and TRBJ1-5; 10 bases align to TRBD1. The germline V gene encodes CDR1 MDHEN and CDR2 SYDVKM. The CDR3 is 17 residues long. Trimming took 4 bases from V and 4 from J; bases not matched to a gene: 10.

The V and J genes are TRBV10-2 and TRBJ1-2; D is unresolved. The V gene lost 0 bases and the J gene lost 4 bases, with 9 bases spanning the gap. Per the germline V gene, CDR1 is WSHSY and CDR2 is SAAADI. CDR3 length: 14 amino acids. CDR3 nucleotides: TGCGCCAGCAGTGAGTCGAACAGTGGCTATGGCTACACCTTC. Translated: CASSESNSGYGYTF.

This sequence joins TRBV9 and TRBJ2-1, with 13 positions matching TRBD2. This CDR3 contains 18 residues. V dropped 2 bases and J dropped 7; count of bases not matched to a gene: 12. In germline, CDR1 is SGDLS, CDR2 YYNGEE. In nucleotides, the CDR3 is TGTGCCAGCAGCGTTGACCCGACTAGCGGGGGGAGTAGGAATGAGCAGTTCTTC. This sequence encodes CASSVDPTSGGSRNEQFF.

This rearrangement joins TRBV19 to TRBJ1-6; D call uncertain. V lost 6 bases and J lost 10, with 13 bases in between. Germline CDR1 and CDR2: LNHDA and SQIVND (reference sequence). The CDR3 has 13 residues. The CDR3 nucleotides are TGTGCCAGTAGCGACGTTTCCAGCTCACCCCTCCACTTT. Encoded protein: CASSDVSSSPLHF.

The chain recombines TRBV9 with TRBJ2-1, with D tentatively TRBD2 (6 bases). The CDR3 loop spans 15 amino acids. The ends were cut back, 0 bases at V and 3 bases at J, with 10 bases in the middle. Per germline, CDR1 SGDLS and CDR2 YYNGEE. CDR3 DNA: TGTGCCAGCAGCGTAGGGCAGGGAGGCTACAATGAGCAGTTCTTC. Its protein product is CASSVGQGGYNEQFF.

The chain has TRBV19 and TRBJ1-2; weak D call: TRBD1 (5 bases). Per the germline V gene, CDR1 is LNHDA and CDR2 is SQIVND (reference sequence). The CDR3 has 14 amino acids. Trimming left V 6 bases short and J 0 bases short, with 11 bases between. Here the CDR3 DNA reads TGTGCCAGTAGGGACCAGGGCGCTAACTATGGCTACACCTTC. It translates to CASRDQGANYGYTF.

Written as DNA, the CDR3 is TGTGCCAGCAGCTCATTTAGCGGGGGGGCCTTGGAGCAGTTCTTC. It specifies CASSSFSGGALEQFF. The V call is TRBV7-2, the J call TRBJ2-1; TRBD2 matches 11 bases. J was trimmed by 10 bases and V by 4 bases; bases with no gene match: 9. Germline V gene sequence: CDR1 SGHTA, CDR2 FQGNSA. This CDR3 has 15 residues.

The chain joins TRBV29-1 to TRBJ1-1; no definite D call. V was cut by 7 bases and J by 7 bases, with 13 bases left in between. There are 11 residues in the CDR3. Germline CDR1 and CDR2: SQVTM and ANQGSEA. This CDR3 reads CSAMGGFEAFF. For the CDR3, the DNA is TGCAGCGCTATGGGCGGGTTTGAAGCTTTCTTT.

The V call is TRBV7-2, the J call TRBJ2-2; 9 nucleotides agree with TRBD2. This CDR3 contains 15 residues. J was trimmed by 9 bases and V by 7 bases; bases with no gene match: 12. The V gene's germline CDR1 is SGHTA and CDR2 FQGNSA. For the CDR3, the DNA is TGTGCCAGCACCCAGGCCCTAAGCGGGGGGAGGGAGCTGTTTTTT. Protein sequence: CASTQALSGGRELFF.

The V call is TRBV19, the J call TRBJ2-3, with 9 bases aligning to TRBD1. V shed 5 bases and J 5 bases; nucleotides not matched to a gene: 5. The CDR3 runs 14 residues. From germline, CDR1 is LNHDA and CDR2 SQIVND (reference sequence). The CDR3 coding sequence is TGTGCCAGTAGTTTACAGGGGGCGGTAGATACGCAGTATTTT. Encoded protein: CASSLQGAVDTQYF.

The gene calls are TRBV5-5 and TRBJ1-5; D is unclear. Looked up from germline, CDR1 is SGHKS and CDR2 is YYEKEE (reference sequence). V gave up 0 bases and J gave up 4 bases, with 17 bases separating them. This CDR3 has 17 amino acids. CDR3 DNA sequence: TGTGCCAGCAGCTTGGGGATGGTAAGCACAGAAAATCAGCCCCAGCATTTT. This sequence encodes CASSLGMVSTENQPQHF.

The gene calls are TRBV2 and TRBJ2-3, with a weak D call TRBD2 (6 bases). V lost 6 bases, J lost 4 bases, and 14 bases lay in between. The CDR3 has 14 amino acids. Germline V gene data show CDR1 as SNHLY and CDR2 as FYNNEI. In DNA, the CDR3 is TGTGCCAGCAGGCTAGCGTCGGTGGCAGATACGCAGTATTTT. Translating gives CASRLASVADTQYF.

This rearrangement joins TRBV7-2 to TRBJ2-5, with D possibly being TRBD2 (6 bases). Germline V lookup: CDR1 SGHTA, CDR2 FQGNSA. The length of the CDR3 is 15 residues. Trimming removed 5 bases from V and 5 bases from J, with 18 bases in between. The CDR3 nucleotides are TGTGCCAGCAGCCCAACCTTTGCGGGGCAGGAGACCCAGTACTTC. Residues: CASSPTFAGQETQYF. The complete variable domain, with remaining parts taken from reference TRBV7-2 and TRBJ2-5, reads GAGVSQSPSNKVTEKGKDVELRCDPISGHTALYWYRQSLGQGLEFLIYFQGNSAPDKSGLPSDRFSAERTGGSVSTLTIQRTQQEDSAVYLCASSPTFAGQETQYFGPGTRLLVL.

The chain carries TRBV29-1 and TRBJ2-1, with 7 nucleotides matching TRBD1. This CDR3 comprises 14 residues. The V gene end was trimmed by 4 bases and the J gene end by 0 bases; junction bases not matched to a gene: 3. The germline gives CDR1 SQVTM, CDR2 ANQGSEA. CDR3 loop: CSVGAGGSYNEQFF. The DNA of the CDR3 is TGCAGCGTTGGGGCAGGGGGCTCCTACAATGAGCAGTTCTTC.

This sequence joins TRBV4-3 and TRBJ1-2, with unresolved D. The CDR3 extends over 15 amino acids. Trimming removed 0 bases from V and 2 bases from J, with 10 bases in between. Germline CDR1 and CDR2: LGHNA and YSLEER. This chain's CDR3 is CASSQEFGPNYGYTF. As DNA, the CDR3 is TGCGCCAGCAGCCAAGAGTTCGGGCCCAACTATGGCTACACCTTC.